Presented here are 26 T cell receptor beta chains from one specimen sequenced in a study of blood T cell repertoires in COVID-19. The method was immunoSEQ multiplex PCR; TCRdb's version includes in-frame clones alone and lacks a portion of them. The data contain a few hundred thousand clones, approximately 90% of them singletons. Sequences were obtained from peripheral blood. The receptors were gathered from a man aged 30 to 39 who had recovered from COVID-19.

V and J are TRBV15 and TRBJ2-1, with TRBD1 identical over 7 bases. The germline gives CDR1 LNHNV, CDR2 YYDKDF (reference sequence). This CDR3 contains 13 residues. Trimming took 3 bases from V and 8 from J; bases not matched to a gene: 4. CDR3 protein: CATSREQGYEQFF. In DNA, the CDR3 is TGTGCCACCAGCAGGGAACAGGGGTATGAGCAGTTCTTC.

The CDR3 region has the DNA TGTGCCAGCAGCCCGTCCCTGAGGAGAAACTATGGCTACACCTTC. It yields the protein CASSPSLRRNYGYTF. The chain has TRBV13 and TRBJ1-2; D call uncertain. This CDR3 has 15 residues. Germline V gene sequence: CDR1 PRHDT, CDR2 FYEKMQ (reference sequence). With 5 bases removed from V and 2 bases from J, the gap between germline ends came to 15 bases.

Comment on this clone: Additional DNA sequences in this sample encode the identical CDR3. V and J are TRBV7-2 and TRBJ1-5; D not certain. V shed 4 bases and J shed 4 bases, with 8 bases lying between them. The CDR3 runs 13 residues. CDR1 SGHTA and CDR2 FQGNSA come from the germline V gene. The CDR3: CASSSRGNQPQHF. In DNA, the CDR3 is TGTGCCAGCAGCTCAAGAGGGAATCAGCCCCAGCATTTT. Full variable domain (outside the CDR3, taken from reference TRBV7-2 and TRBJ1-5): GAGVSQSPSNKVTEKGKDVELRCDPISGHTALYWYRQSLGQGLEFLIYFQGNSAPDKSGLPSDRFSAERTGGSVSTLTIQRTQQEDSAVYLCASSSRGNQPQHFGDGTRLSIL.

The chain joins TRBV12-3 or TRBV12-4 to TRBJ1-2, with unresolved D. There are 11 residues in the CDR3. Trimming removed 3 bases from V and 4 bases from J, with 3 bases in between. As DNA, the CDR3 is TGTGCCAGCAGTTTCGGCTATGGCTACACCTTC. This gives the protein CASSFGYGYTF.

This chain uses TRBV9 with TRBJ1-2; 9 bases fit TRBD1. Per the germline V gene, CDR1 is SGDLS and CDR2 is YYNGEE. Trimming cost V 0 bases and J 8 bases; bases outside gene matches: 8. The CDR3 length is 15 residues. CDR3 in DNA: TGTGCCAGCAGCGTAGTCTCCACAGGGGGCGTCGGCTACACCTTC. Translation gives CASSVVSTGGVGYTF.

This rearrangement joins TRBV6-1 to TRBJ1-2; 9 bases are shared with TRBD1. This CDR3 has 15 amino acids. Trimming took 4 bases from V and 6 from J; bases not matched to a gene: 9. CDR1 is MNHNS, CDR2 SASEGT, per germline. The CDR3 loop reads CASSGADRGINGYTF. In DNA form, the CDR3 reads TGTGCCAGCAGTGGAGCCGACAGGGGGATTAATGGCTACACCTTC.

The chain uses TRBV4-3 and TRBJ1-1, with D tentatively TRBD1 (6 bases). The germline V gene encodes CDR1 LGHNA and CDR2 YSLEER. There are 15 residues in the CDR3. Trimming removed 0 bases from V and 1 base from J, with 9 bases in between. The CDR3 sequence is CASSQDWTANTEAFF. The CDR3 nucleotides read TGCGCCAGCAGCCAAGACTGGACAGCGAACACTGAAGCTTTCTTT.

The V gene is TRBV6-5, the J gene TRBJ2-7, with D maybe TRBD1 (6 bases). The CDR3 runs 14 residues. Germline V lookup: CDR1 MNHEY, CDR2 SVGAGI. Deletions cut 2 bases from V and 7 bases from J, with 15 bases between. The CDR3 here is CASSYPGPQGEQYF. CDR3 DNA sequence: TGTGCCAGCAGTTACCCGGGACCCCAGGGGGAGCAGTACTTC.

V usage is TRBV10-3 and J usage is TRBJ1-5; a weak D match, TRBD1 (6 bases). Germline values: CDR1 ENHRY, CDR2 SYGVKD. Trimming pared 4 bases from V and 5 bases from J, leaving 18 bases between. The CDR3 extends over 16 amino acids. The chain's CDR3 is CAISASAQGGDQPQHF. The CDR3 DNA reads TGTGCCATCAGTGCTTCCGCACAGGGTGGGGATCAGCCCCAGCATTTT.

The chain recombines TRBV6-2 or TRBV6-3 with TRBJ1-5, with 9 bases identical to TRBD1. The CDR3 consists of 19 residues. The trim removed 5 bases at V and 0 bases at J, leaving 14 bases unmatched. CDR1 and CDR2 (germline): MNHEY, SVGEGT. The CDR3 DNA follows: TGTGCCAGCAGTCTACCCGGGACAGGGAACGTATATAGCAATCAGCCCCAGCATTTT. Its translation: CASSLPGTGNVYSNQPQHF.

The chain combines TRBV27 with TRBJ2-7; 9 nucleotides match TRBD2. Germline V gene sequence: CDR1 MNHEY, CDR2 SMNVEV (reference sequence). V lost 7 bases to trimming and J lost 2 bases; unmatched junction nucleotides: 9. This CDR3 is 15 amino acids long. DNA of the CDR3: TGTGCCAGCATGGGTCGGGCGGGGGGGCCCTACGAGCAGTACTTC. Its translation is CASMGRAGGPYEQYF.

V and J are TRBV5-4 and TRBJ2-7, with a weak D call TRBD2 (5 bases). Between the trimmed V and J ends, which lost 1 base and 3 bases, there was a span of 5 bases. CDR3 length: 12 amino acids. Per germline, CDR1 SGHNT and CDR2 YYREEE (reference sequence). DNA for the CDR3: TGTGCCAGCAGCTTGCGGGACTACGAGCAGTACTTC. This codes for CASSLRDYEQYF.

This chain uses TRBV6-5 with TRBJ2-2; no definite D call. CDR1 is MNHEY and CDR2 is SVGAGI in the germline V gene. The germline V and J ends were trimmed by 4 bases and 6 bases, with 12 bases remaining between them. This CDR3 is built from 14 residues. The CDR3 bases are TGTGCCAGCAGTTTGGGCAGGAATGCCGGGGAGCTGTTTTTT. It translates to CASSLGRNAGELFF.

The chain uses TRBV11-2 and TRBJ2-3; 8 nucleotides align to TRBD2. The CDR3 runs 14 residues. The germline gives CDR1 SGHAT, CDR2 FQNNGV. The ends lost 5 bases at V and 6 bases at J; junction bases unmatched: 7. CDR3: CASSPRTSQDTQYF. The CDR3 DNA sequence: TGTGCCAGCAGCCCTAGGACTAGCCAGGATACGCAGTATTTT.

The CDR3 spells CASSPIEGALRETQYF. In nucleotides, the CDR3 is TGTGCCAGCTCACCAATTGAGGGGGCCTTGAGAGAGACCCAGTACTTC. The chain joins TRBV18 to TRBJ2-5; 7 bases fit TRBD1. This CDR3 contains 16 residues. Unmatched junction bases numbered 10, after V lost 2 bases and J lost 4 bases. CDR1 and CDR2 (germline): KGHSH, LQKENI.

The rearrangement joins TRBV6-5 to TRBJ2-7; D may be TRBD1 (5 bases). Germline V CDR1 and CDR2: MNHEY, SVGAGI. Trimming pared 0 bases from V and 3 bases from J, leaving 12 bases between. This CDR3 spans 15 amino acids. This chain's CDR3 is CASSYSTQGIYEQYF. The CDR3 nucleotides are TGTGCCAGCAGTTACTCCACCCAGGGAATCTACGAGCAGTACTTC.

Remarks on this clone: Compared with germline, one end of the junction differs, possibly owing to a read error. The chain carries TRBV11-2 and TRBJ1-4; D gene uncertain. The CDR3 has 14 amino acids. Per the germline V gene, CDR1 is SGHAT and CDR2 is FQNNGV. The CDR3 loop is CASRFPFEGGKLFF. The CDR3 bases are TGTGCCAGCCGCTTCCCCTTCGAGGGAGGAAAACTGTTTTTT.

J is TRBJ2-1 and V is TRBV13; D is possibly TRBD1 (5 bases). Germline V gene data show CDR1 as PRHDT and CDR2 as FYEKMQ (reference sequence). V was trimmed by 5 bases and J by 0 bases, leaving 11 bases between them. CDR3 size: 15 residues. CDR3: CASSADRTSYNEQFF. Written as DNA, the CDR3 is TGTGCCAGCAGCGCCGACAGAACCTCCTACAATGAGCAGTTCTTC.

V usage is TRBV7-9 and J usage is TRBJ1-1, with TRBD1 identical over 9 bases. The junction had 5 bases not matched to a gene; V was cut back by 5 bases and J by 7 bases. The CDR3 is 13 amino acids. CDR1 is SEHNR, CDR2 FQNEAQ, per germline (reference sequence). DNA for the CDR3: TGTGCCAGCAGCCCGCCGACAGGGGGTGAAGCTTTCTTT. Translated, it gives CASSPPTGGEAFF.

This chain connects TRBV6-5 to TRBJ1-6, with 8 bases matching TRBD1. The trim removed 5 bases at V and 5 bases at J, leaving 5 bases unmatched. CDR1 is MNHEY and CDR2 is SVGAGI in the germline V gene. This CDR3 has 15 residues. CDR3 nucleotides: TGTGCCAGCAGTAAGGGACAGGTCCATAATTCACCCCTCCACTTT. Translated, it gives CASSKGQVHNSPLHF.

V is TRBV5-1 and J is TRBJ2-3; TRBD1 aligns across 7 bases. Trimming took 3 bases from V and 0 from J; bases not matched to a gene: 10. Germline CDR1 and CDR2: SGHRS and YFSETQ. The CDR3 has 17 amino acids. This CDR3 reads CASSSLLPTGSTDTQYF. CDR3 nucleotides: TGCGCCAGCAGCTCCTTACTGCCGACAGGGAGCACAGATACGCAGTATTTT.

The J gene is TRBJ1-4, the V gene TRBV12-3 or TRBV12-4; D remains unclear. CDR3 length equals 13 residues. V was trimmed by 10 bases and J by 0 bases, leaving 9 bases between them. DNA for the CDR3: TGTGCCACCGTGGGCGCAACTAATGAAAAACTGTTTTTT. Amino acid sequence: CATVGATNEKLFF.

The chain couples TRBV6-6 to TRBJ1-5; 7 nucleotides align to TRBD1. There are 15 residues in the CDR3. The ends lost 5 bases at V and 1 base at J; junction bases unmatched: 5. From germline, CDR1 is MNHNY and CDR2 SVGAGI (reference sequence). The CDR3 sequence is CASSQVTGSNQPQHF. DNA for the CDR3: TGTGCCAGCAGTCAAGTGACAGGGAGCAATCAGCCCCAGCATTTT.

This chain links TRBV7-6 with TRBJ1-2; 10 positions match TRBD1. The CDR3 is 15 amino acids. V trimming: 5 bases; J trimming: 4 bases; junction bases outside the gene matches: 7. CDR1 is SGHVS and CDR2 is FNYEAQ in the germline V gene. DNA of the CDR3: TGTGCCAGCAGCCCGTCCGGGACAGGGGTCTATGGCTACACCTTC. As protein: CASSPSGTGVYGYTF.

This chain uses TRBV3-1 (or the pseudogene TRBV3-2) with TRBJ1-2; D might be TRBD1 (5 bases). The germline V gene encodes CDR1 LGHDT and CDR2 YNNKEL (reference sequence). CDR3 length equals 14 residues. Trimming took off 0 bases at V and 5 bases at J, with 10 bases between the two ends. As DNA, the CDR3 is TGTGCCAGCAGCCAAGACCAGGGTGATTATGGCTACACCTTC. Translation: CASSQDQGDYGYTF.

This clone appeared a few times. This chain joins TRBV11-2 and TRBJ2-1; D may be TRBD2 (6 bases). V gave up 2 bases and J gave up 8 bases, with 19 bases separating them. This CDR3 contains 16 residues. The germline CDR1 and CDR2 sequences are SGHAT and FQNNGV. The CDR3 sequence is CASSLYFLGRTDEQFF. CDR3 bases: TGTGCCAGCAGCTTATACTTTCTGGGGAGGACCGATGAGCAGTTCTTC.